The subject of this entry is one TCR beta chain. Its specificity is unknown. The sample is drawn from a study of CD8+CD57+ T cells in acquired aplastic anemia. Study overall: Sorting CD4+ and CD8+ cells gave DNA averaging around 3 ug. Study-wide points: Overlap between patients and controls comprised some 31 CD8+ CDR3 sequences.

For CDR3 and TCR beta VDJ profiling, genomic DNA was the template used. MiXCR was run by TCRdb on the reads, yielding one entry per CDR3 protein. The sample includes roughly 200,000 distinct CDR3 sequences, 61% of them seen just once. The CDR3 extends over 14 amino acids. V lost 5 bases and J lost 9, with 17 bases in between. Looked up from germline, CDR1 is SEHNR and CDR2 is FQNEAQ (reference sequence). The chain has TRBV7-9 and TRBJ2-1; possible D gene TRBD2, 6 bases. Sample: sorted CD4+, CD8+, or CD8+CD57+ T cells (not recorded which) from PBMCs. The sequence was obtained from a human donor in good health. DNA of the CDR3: TGTGCCAGCAGCCACGACAGTGGAGGGCGTGAGCAGTTCTTC. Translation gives CASSHDSGGREQFF.